This T cell receptor (beta chain) was retrieved from a study of cytomegalovirus exposure and HLA in healthy donors. Findings and limits, study-wide: TCR beta chains numbering some 160 were designated cytomegalovirus-associated. Most of the CMV-associated TCR beta chains (in a later analysis) appeared to be HLA-restricted.

PCR amplification relied on 60 Vbeta primers (plus 13 Jbeta primers). Generated by immunoSEQ multiplex PCR, the TCRdb table keeps only in-frame clones and is missing some. The sample lists 110,000 to 150,000 clones, approximately 70% seen once, with 2.1% in the top ten. V lost 5 bases, J lost 0 bases, and 11 bases lay in between. The V gene's germline CDR1 is MDHEN and CDR2 SYDVKM. The CDR3 is 15 residues long. Comment on this clone: Its target is not known.

The sequence was collected from a woman between 55 and 75 years old in good health and CMV-seropositive. Input material: PBMCs. The J gene is TRBJ1-3, the V gene TRBV28, with a tentative D call TRBD1 (6 bases). This CDR3 is CASSADRISGNTIYF. CDR3 coding DNA: TGTGCCAGCAGTGCGGACAGAATCTCTGGAAACACCATATATTTT.